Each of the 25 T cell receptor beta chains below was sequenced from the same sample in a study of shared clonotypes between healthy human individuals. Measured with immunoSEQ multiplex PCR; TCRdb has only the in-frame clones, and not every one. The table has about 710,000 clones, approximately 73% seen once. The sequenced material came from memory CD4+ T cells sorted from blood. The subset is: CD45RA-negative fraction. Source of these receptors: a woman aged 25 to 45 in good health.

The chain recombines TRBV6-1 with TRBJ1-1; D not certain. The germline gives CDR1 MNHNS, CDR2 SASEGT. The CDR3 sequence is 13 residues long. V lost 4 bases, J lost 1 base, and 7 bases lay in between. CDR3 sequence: CASSAQRNTEAFF. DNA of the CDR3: TGTGCCAGCAGTGCCCAGAGGAACACTGAAGCTTTCTTT.

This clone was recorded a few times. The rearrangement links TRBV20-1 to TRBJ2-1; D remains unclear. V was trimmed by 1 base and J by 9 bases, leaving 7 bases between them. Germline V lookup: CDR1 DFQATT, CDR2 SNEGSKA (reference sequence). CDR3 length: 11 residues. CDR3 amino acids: CSARVVGEQFF. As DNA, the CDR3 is TGCAGTGCTAGAGTGGTGGGTGAGCAGTTCTTC.

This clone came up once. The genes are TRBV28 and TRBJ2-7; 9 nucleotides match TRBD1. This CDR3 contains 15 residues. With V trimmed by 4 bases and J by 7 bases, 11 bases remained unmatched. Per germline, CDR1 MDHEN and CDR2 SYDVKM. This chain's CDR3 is CASSSIQGALGEQYF. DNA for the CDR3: TGTGCCAGCAGTTCAATACAGGGGGCGCTGGGGGAGCAGTACTTC.

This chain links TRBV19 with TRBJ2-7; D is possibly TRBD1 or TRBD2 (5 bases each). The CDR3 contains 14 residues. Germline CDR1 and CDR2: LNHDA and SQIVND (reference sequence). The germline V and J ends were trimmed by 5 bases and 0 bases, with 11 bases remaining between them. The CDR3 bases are TGTGCCAGTAGTTATCCAGGGAGCTCCTACGAGCAGTACTTC. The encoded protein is CASSYPGSSYEQYF.

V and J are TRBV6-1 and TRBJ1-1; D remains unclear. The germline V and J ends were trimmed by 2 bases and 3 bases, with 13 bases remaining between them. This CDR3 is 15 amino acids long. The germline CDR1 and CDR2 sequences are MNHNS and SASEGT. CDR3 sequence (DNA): TGTGCCAGCAGTGAAAATTACCAAAGTTACACTGAAGCTTTCTTT. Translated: CASSENYQSYTEAFF.

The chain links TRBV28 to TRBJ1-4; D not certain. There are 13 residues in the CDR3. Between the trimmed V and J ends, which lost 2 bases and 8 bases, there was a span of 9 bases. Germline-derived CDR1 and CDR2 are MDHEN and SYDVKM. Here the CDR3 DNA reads TGTGCCAGCAGTTTAGTAGGACTCGAAAAACTGTTTTTT. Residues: CASSLVGLEKLFF.

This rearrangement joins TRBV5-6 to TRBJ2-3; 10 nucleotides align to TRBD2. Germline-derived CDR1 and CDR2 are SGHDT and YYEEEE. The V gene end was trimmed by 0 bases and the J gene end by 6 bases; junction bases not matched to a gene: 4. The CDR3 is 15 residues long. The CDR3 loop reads CASSLERGGRDTQYF. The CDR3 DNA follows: TGTGCCAGCAGCTTGGAGCGGGGGGGCCGGGATACGCAGTATTTT.

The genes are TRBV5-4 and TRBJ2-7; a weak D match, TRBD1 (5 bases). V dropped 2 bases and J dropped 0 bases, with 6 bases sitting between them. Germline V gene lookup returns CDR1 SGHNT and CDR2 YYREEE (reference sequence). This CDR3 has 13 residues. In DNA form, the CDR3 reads TGTGCCAGCAGCTTTCAGGGCTCCTACGAGCAGTACTTC. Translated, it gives CASSFQGSYEQYF.

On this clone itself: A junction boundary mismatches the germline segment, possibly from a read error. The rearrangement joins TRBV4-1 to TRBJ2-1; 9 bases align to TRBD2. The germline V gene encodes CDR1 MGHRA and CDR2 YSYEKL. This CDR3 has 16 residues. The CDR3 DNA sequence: TGCGCCAGCAGACAAGACGAGACTAGCGGTTACAATGAGCAGTTCTTC. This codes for CASRQDETSGYNEQFF.

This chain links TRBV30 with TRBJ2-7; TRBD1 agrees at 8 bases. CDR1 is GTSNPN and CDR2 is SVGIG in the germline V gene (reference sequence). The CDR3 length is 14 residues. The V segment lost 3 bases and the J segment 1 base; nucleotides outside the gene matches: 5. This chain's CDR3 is CAWRPGQASYEQYF. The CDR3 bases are TGTGCCTGGAGGCCGGGACAGGCATCCTACGAGCAGTACTTC. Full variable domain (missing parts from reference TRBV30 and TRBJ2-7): SQTIHQWPATLVQPVGSPLSLECTVEGTSNPNLYWYRQAAGRGLQLLFYSVGIGQISSEVPQNLSASRPQDRQFILSSKKLLLSDSGFYLCAWRPGQASYEQYFGPGTRLTVT.

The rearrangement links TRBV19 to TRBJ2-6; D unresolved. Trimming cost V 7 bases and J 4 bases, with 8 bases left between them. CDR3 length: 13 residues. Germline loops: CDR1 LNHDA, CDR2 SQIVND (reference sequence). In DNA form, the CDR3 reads TGTGCCAGTACATCGCCAGGGGCCAACGTCCTGACTTTC. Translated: CASTSPGANVLTF.

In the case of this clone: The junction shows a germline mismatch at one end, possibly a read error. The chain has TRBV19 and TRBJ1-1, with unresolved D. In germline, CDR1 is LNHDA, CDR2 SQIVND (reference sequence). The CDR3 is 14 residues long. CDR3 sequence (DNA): TGTGCCAGTAGTCCTAATCGGGTAAACAGTGAAGCTTTCTTT. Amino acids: CASSPNRVNSEAFF.

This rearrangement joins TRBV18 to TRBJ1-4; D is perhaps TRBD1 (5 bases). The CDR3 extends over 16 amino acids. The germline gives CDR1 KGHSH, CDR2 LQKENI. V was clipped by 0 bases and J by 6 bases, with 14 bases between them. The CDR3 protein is CASSPPNRQGDEKLFF. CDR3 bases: TGTGCCAGCTCACCACCGAATCGGCAGGGAGATGAAAAACTGTTTTTT.

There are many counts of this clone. This CDR3 is CASTVGGLLYGYTF. DNA of the CDR3: TGTGCCAGTACGGTAGGAGGGTTACTCTATGGCTACACCTTC. The genes are TRBV19 and TRBJ1-2; unclear D gene. The CDR3 is made up of 14 amino acids. CDR1 and CDR2 (germline): LNHDA, SQIVND (reference sequence). Trimming stripped 7 bases from V and 4 bases from J, with 16 bases between.

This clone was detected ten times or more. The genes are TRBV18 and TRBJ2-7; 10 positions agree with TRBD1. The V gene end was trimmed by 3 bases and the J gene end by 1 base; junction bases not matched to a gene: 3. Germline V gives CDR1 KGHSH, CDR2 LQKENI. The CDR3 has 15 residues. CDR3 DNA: TGTGCCAGCTCACCTGACAGGGGGCATTCCTACGAGCAGTACTTC. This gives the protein CASSPDRGHSYEQYF.

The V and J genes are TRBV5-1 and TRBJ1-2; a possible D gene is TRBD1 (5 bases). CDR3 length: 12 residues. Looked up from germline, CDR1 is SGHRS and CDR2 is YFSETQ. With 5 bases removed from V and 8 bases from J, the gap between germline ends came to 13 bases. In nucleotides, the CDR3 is TGCGCCAGCAGAGGGACGGGGAAGGGCTACACCTTC. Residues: CASRGTGKGYTF.

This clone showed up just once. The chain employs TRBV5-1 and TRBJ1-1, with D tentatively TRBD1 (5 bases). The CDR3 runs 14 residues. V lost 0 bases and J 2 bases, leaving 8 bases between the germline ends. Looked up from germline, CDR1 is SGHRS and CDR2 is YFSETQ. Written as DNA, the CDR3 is TGCGCCAGCAGCTTGGGACAGCGTAACACTGAAGCTTTCTTT. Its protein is CASSLGQRNTEAFF.

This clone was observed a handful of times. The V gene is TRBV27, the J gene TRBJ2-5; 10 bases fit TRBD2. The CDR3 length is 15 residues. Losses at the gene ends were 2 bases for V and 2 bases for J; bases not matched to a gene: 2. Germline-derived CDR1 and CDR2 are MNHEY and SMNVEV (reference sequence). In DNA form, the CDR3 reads TGTGCCAGCAGTTTAACTAGCGGGATACAAGAGACCCAGTACTTC. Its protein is CASSLTSGIQETQYF.

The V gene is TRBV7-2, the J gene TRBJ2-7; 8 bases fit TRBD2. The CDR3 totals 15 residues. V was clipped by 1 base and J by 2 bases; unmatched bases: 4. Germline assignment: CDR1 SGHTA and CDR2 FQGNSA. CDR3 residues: CASSLGSGTTYEQYF. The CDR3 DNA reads TGTGCCAGCAGCTTAGGTAGCGGGACAACCTACGAGCAGTACTTC.

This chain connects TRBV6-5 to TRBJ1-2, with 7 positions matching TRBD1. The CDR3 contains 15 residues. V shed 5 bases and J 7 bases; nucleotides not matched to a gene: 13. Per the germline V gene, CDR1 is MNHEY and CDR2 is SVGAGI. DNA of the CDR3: TGTGCCAGCAGTCCAGAGACAGGGTTCCAGAGTGGCTACACCTTC. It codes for CASSPETGFQSGYTF.

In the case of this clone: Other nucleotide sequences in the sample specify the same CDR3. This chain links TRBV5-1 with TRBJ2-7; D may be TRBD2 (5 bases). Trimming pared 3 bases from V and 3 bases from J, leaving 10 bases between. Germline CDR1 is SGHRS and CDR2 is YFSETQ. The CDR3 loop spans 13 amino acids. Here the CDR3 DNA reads TGCGCCAGCAGCTCCTCGGGGTTCTACGAGCAGTACTTC. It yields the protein CASSSSGFYEQYF.

CDR3 sequence reads: CSVRTNYNEQFF. The DNA of the CDR3 is TGCAGCGTTAGAACCAATTACAATGAGCAGTTCTTC. The chain employs TRBV29-1 and TRBJ2-1; D gene ambiguous. Trimming left V 5 bases short and J 4 bases short, with 9 bases between. This CDR3 has 12 amino acids. The germline gives CDR1 SQVTM, CDR2 ANQGSEA.

The chain's CDR3 is CASSTRGHGQPQHF. In DNA form, the CDR3 reads TGTGCCAGCAGCACAAGGGGGCACGGTCAGCCCCAGCATTTT. This sequence joins TRBV7-8 and TRBJ1-5; 7 bases are shared with TRBD1. From germline, CDR1 is SGHVS and CDR2 FQNEAQ. The CDR3 has 14 residues. V gave up 5 bases and J gave up 6 bases; unmatched junction bases: 7.

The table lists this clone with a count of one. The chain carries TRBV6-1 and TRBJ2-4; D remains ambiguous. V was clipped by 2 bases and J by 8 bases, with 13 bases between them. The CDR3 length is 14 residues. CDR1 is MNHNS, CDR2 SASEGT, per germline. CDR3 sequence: CASSEYSGVHIQYF. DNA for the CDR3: TGTGCCAGCAGTGAATATAGTGGGGTTCACATTCAGTACTTC.

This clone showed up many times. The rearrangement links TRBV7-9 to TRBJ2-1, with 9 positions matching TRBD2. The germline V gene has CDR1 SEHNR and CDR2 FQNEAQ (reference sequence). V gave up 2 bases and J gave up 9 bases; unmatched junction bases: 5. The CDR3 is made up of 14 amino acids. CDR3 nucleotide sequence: TGTGCCAGCAGCTTAATGACTAGCGGATTTGAGCAGTTCTTC. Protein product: CASSLMTSGFEQFF.